Presented here are 17 T cell receptor beta chains from one specimen sequenced in a study of Ad26.COV2.S vaccination and SARS-CoV-2 variants. TCRdb's copy holds only in-frame clones and misses some; the assay was immunoSEQ multiplex PCR. The table shows over 450,000 clones, with 80% to 90% occurring only once. Regarding treatment: some 20 received Ad26.COV2.S at low or high dose, single or two shots; several received placebo; per-sample allocation not given. Sampling happened 63 days after the first vaccine or placebo injection. Sequences were derived from peripheral blood, sampled in a trial of Ad26.COV2.S vaccine versus placebo. These receptor sequences come from a person aged 18-60 years who received the Ad26.COV2.S COVID-19 vaccine or a placebo.

The V and J genes are TRBV29-1 and TRBJ2-1; 8 bases are shared with TRBD2. There are 16 residues in the CDR3. V was pared by 5 bases and J by 0 bases, with 9 bases of the junction left unmatched. The germline CDR1 and CDR2 sequences are SQVTM and ANQGSEA. The CDR3 loop reads CSVNSRGGSSYNEQFF. CDR3 DNA sequence: TGCAGCGTTAACAGCCGGGGGGGGAGCTCCTACAATGAGCAGTTCTTC.

The rearrangement joins TRBV15 to TRBJ1-3; 10 nucleotides align to TRBD1. This CDR3 has 18 residues. Germline V gene lookup returns CDR1 LNHNV and CDR2 YYDKDF (reference sequence). V gave up 8 bases and J gave up 2 bases; unmatched junction bases: 15. CDR3 sequence: CATQLDRGPFSPGNTIYF. Here the CDR3 DNA reads TGTGCCACCCAATTAGACAGGGGGCCTTTTAGTCCTGGAAACACCATATATTTT.

The chain joins TRBV7-3 to TRBJ1-2; no firm D call. Trimming took off 8 bases at V and 8 bases at J, with 15 bases between the two ends. The CDR3 totals 12 residues. The germline CDR1 and CDR2 sequences are SGHTA and FQGTGA. The CDR3 DNA follows: TGTGCCAGCCCCCGGTCTCAAGGGGGCTACACCTTC. Its protein is CASPRSQGGYTF. Filled out from reference TRBV7-3 and TRBJ1-2, the complete variable domain reads GAGVSQTPSNKVTEKGKYVELRCDPISGHTALYWYRQSLGQGPEFLIYFQGTGAADDSGLPNDRFFAVRPEGSVSTLKIQRTERGDSAVYLCASPRSQGGYTFGSGTRLTVV.

The rearrangement links TRBV5-1 to TRBJ1-2; 7 bases are a match to TRBD1. This CDR3 is built from 14 residues. V lost 2 bases, J lost 6 bases, and 7 bases stayed unmatched. The germline gives CDR1 SGHRS, CDR2 YFSETQ. CDR3 sequence reads: CASSFAGQLDGYTF. CDR3 DNA sequence: TGCGCCAGCAGCTTTGCGGGACAGTTAGATGGCTACACCTTC.

This clone came up once. The chain carries TRBV21-1 and TRBJ1-2; no check of the table's D call, TRBD1, against the DNA was made. TRBV21-1 corresponds to a pseudogene. This CDR3 has 14 residues. CDR3 region: CASSFGAGGRGYTF. Written as DNA, the CDR3 is TGTGCCAGCAGCTTCGGGGCAGGGGGCAGGGGCTACACCTTC.

This chain joins TRBV29-1 and TRBJ1-1, with D possibly matching TRBD1 (6 bases). CDR1 and CDR2 from the germline V gene are SQVTM and ANQGSEA. Trimming cost V 7 bases and J 2 bases, with 11 bases left between them. CDR3 length: 12 amino acids. CDR3 loop: CSAHRVNTEAFF. The DNA of the CDR3 is TGCAGCGCCCACAGGGTAAACACTGAAGCTTTCTTT.

J is TRBJ1-2 and V is TRBV6-2 or TRBV6-3; D is undetermined. Trimming stripped 2 bases from V and 8 bases from J, with 12 bases between. Germline assignment: CDR1 MNHEY and CDR2 SVGEGT. The CDR3 is made up of 13 amino acids. This CDR3 reads CASSYTAVRGYTF. The CDR3 bases are TGTGCCAGCAGTTACACGGCAGTTCGAGGCTACACCTTC.

The rearrangement links TRBV13 to TRBJ1-6, with TRBD1 identical over 7 bases. V shed 11 bases, J shed 7 bases, and the junction held 17 bases outside the gene matches. The CDR3 totals 16 residues. Germline CDR1 PRHDT, CDR2 FYEKMQ (reference sequence). The CDR3 nucleotides read TGTGCCCCCGATTGGGGACAGCCTTTGGGCAATTCACCCCTCCACTTT. Translated: CAPDWGQPLGNSPLHF.

The chain uses TRBV10-3 and TRBJ2-1; D is undetermined. V was cut by 8 bases and J by 7 bases, with 6 bases left in between. Germline assignment: CDR1 ENHRY and CDR2 SYGVKD. CDR3 size: 10 residues. The CDR3 protein is CAIGLNEQFF. The CDR3 DNA reads TGTGCCATCGGGCTGAATGAGCAGTTCTTC.

This clone was seen a few times. The chain combines TRBV6-5 with TRBJ1-2, with TRBD1 matching over 7 bases. The CDR3 runs 15 residues. Per germline, CDR1 MNHEY and CDR2 SVGAGI. J lost 8 bases, V lost 0 bases, and 9 bases had no gene match. The CDR3 DNA reads TGTGCCAGCAGTTACTCCTATGGGACAGTAGGCGGCTACACCTTC. Its protein is CASSYSYGTVGGYTF.

This sequence joins TRBV28 and TRBJ1-4; TRBD1 matches 7 bases. The CDR3 has 13 amino acids. Germline V lookup: CDR1 MDHEN, CDR2 SYDVKM. V dropped 5 bases and J dropped 8; count of bases not matched to a gene: 5. The DNA for the CDR3 is TGTGCCAGCAGTCAAGGGGGCTCCGAAAAACTGTTTTTT. It codes for CASSQGGSEKLFF.

The chain combines TRBV7-9 with TRBJ1-4; the D gene is possibly TRBD1 (5 bases). The germline V and J ends were trimmed by 4 bases and 4 bases, with 13 bases remaining between them. The germline CDR1 and CDR2 sequences are SEHNR and FQNEAQ (reference sequence). There are 15 residues in the CDR3. The CDR3 sequence: CASSSGQSSNEKLFF. In DNA, the CDR3 is TGTGCCAGCAGCTCCGGACAAAGTAGTAATGAAAAACTGTTTTTT.

The J gene is TRBJ2-1, the V gene TRBV19; D unclear. This CDR3 comprises 12 residues. V was cut by 8 bases and J by 3 bases, with 8 bases left in between. From germline, CDR1 is LNHDA and CDR2 SQIVND (reference sequence). CDR3 nucleotides: TGTGCCAGTGGCCCCCACTACAATGAGCAGTTCTTC. Its translation: CASGPHYNEQFF.

The chain recombines TRBV2 with TRBJ2-3; perhaps D is TRBD1 or TRBD2 (5 bases each). This CDR3 has 16 residues. Trimming shortened V by 2 bases and J by 5 bases, and 17 bases separated the two germline ends. From germline, CDR1 is SNHLY and CDR2 FYNNEI. CDR3 amino acids: CASSEWGPVEVDTQYF. In DNA form, the CDR3 reads TGTGCCAGCAGTGAATGGGGACCGGTTGAGGTAGATACGCAGTATTTT.

This clone is a singleton in its sample. V usage is TRBV24-1 and J usage is TRBJ2-6, with a tentative D call TRBD1 (5 bases). Germline CDR1 is KGHDR and CDR2 is SFDVKD. Trimming stripped 8 bases from V and 4 bases from J, with 8 bases between. CDR3 length: 13 amino acids. The CDR3 region is CATKGLGANVLTF. CDR3 sequence (DNA): TGTGCCACCAAGGGGTTGGGGGCCAACGTCCTGACTTTC.

The chain combines TRBV18 with TRBJ2-7; unclear D gene. V gave up 1 base and J gave up 0 bases, with 10 bases separating them. From germline, CDR1 is KGHSH and CDR2 LQKENI. CDR3 length: 15 residues. CDR3 in amino acids: CASSPRATVSYEQYF. The DNA of the CDR3 is TGTGCCAGCTCACCACGGGCCACCGTCTCCTACGAGCAGTACTTC.

The count of this clone is one. The V gene is TRBV19, the J gene TRBJ1-3, with a weak D call TRBD1 (6 bases). The CDR3 covers 15 residues. Trimming left V 9 bases short and J 0 bases short, with 15 bases between. Germline V lookup: CDR1 LNHDA, CDR2 SQIVND (reference sequence). Here the CDR3 reads CASWGPRSSGNTIYF. As DNA, the CDR3 is TGTGCCAGCTGGGGGCCCCGAAGCTCTGGAAACACCATATATTTT.